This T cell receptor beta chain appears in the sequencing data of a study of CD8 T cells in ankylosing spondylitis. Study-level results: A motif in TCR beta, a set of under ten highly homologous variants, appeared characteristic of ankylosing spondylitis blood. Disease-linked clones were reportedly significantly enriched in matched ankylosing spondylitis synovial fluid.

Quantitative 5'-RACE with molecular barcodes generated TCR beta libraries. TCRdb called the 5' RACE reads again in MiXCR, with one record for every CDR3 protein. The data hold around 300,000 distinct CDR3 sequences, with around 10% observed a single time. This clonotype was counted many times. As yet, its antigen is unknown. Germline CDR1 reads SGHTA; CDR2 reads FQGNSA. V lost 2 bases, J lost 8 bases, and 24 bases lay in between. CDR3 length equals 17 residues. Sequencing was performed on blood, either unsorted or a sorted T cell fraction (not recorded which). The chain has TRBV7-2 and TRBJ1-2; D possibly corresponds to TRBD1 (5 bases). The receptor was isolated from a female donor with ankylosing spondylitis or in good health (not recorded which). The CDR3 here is CASSLRPQSQGKEGYTF. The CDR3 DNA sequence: TGTGCCAGCAGCTTACGCCCTCAATCGCAGGGAAAGGAAGGCTACACCTTC. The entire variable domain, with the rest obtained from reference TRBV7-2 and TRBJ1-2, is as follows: GAGVSQSPSNKVTEKGKDVELRCDPISGHTALYWYRQSLGQGLEFLIYFQGNSAPDKSGLPSDRFSAERTGGSVSTLTIQRTQQEDSAVYLCASSLRPQSQGKEGYTFGSGTRLTVV.